These 21 T cell receptor beta chains were sequenced from one sample in a study of blood T cells in healthy people across ages. With a J-beta primer mix and a sample-barcoded 5' primer, a second PCR ran 7 to 11 cycles. TCRdb passed the 5' RACE reads through MiXCR, listing each CDR3 protein once. The sample contains about 830,000 distinct CDR3 sequences, 62% of which appear only once. The sequencing input was blood. The source of these receptors is a man aged 25-45 years in good health.

The V and J genes are TRBV2 and TRBJ2-5; 8 bases match TRBD1. The CDR3 length is 13 residues. Losses at the gene ends were 3 bases for V and 4 bases for J; bases not matched to a gene: 1. Germline values: CDR1 SNHLY, CDR2 FYNNEI. CDR3 residues: CASSDGQGETQYF. In DNA, the CDR3 is TGTGCCAGCAGTGATGGACAGGGAGAGACCCAGTACTTC.

The rearrangement uses TRBV27 and TRBJ1-5; D gene unclear. Germline CDR1 is MNHEY and CDR2 is SMNVEV (reference sequence). Trimming left V 5 bases short and J 7 bases short, with 9 bases between. The CDR3 sequence is 12 residues long. CDR3 nucleotides: TGTGCCAGCAGTCCGTCGGGGCAGCCCCAGCATTTT. It specifies CASSPSGQPQHF.

This clonotype was seen more than once but under ten times. This chain uses TRBV7-2 with TRBJ1-2; D is unclear. V was clipped by 1 base and J by 8 bases, with 14 bases between them. Germline CDR1 and CDR2: SGHTA and FQGNSA. The CDR3 consists of 14 residues. CDR3 DNA: TGTGCCAGCAGCTTAGAAAGGGCTGTACAAGGCTACACCTTC. Protein product: CASSLERAVQGYTF.

This chain links TRBV29-1 with TRBJ2-5; TRBD1 matches at 7 bases. The J call may be incorrect, as the DNA end agrees better with TRBJ2-7. The V gene's germline CDR1 is SQVTM and CDR2 ANQGSEA. This CDR3 contains 13 residues. CDR3 residues: CSAVPQQGTEQYF. For the CDR3, the DNA is TGCAGCGCTGTCCCACAACAGGGGACCGAGCAGTACTTC.

V is TRBV20-1 and J is TRBJ2-3; TRBD1 aligns across 8 bases. The CDR3 covers 16 residues. Germline CDR1 and CDR2: DFQATT and SNEGSKA (reference sequence). V was pared by 2 bases and J by 1 base, with 8 bases of the junction left unmatched. The CDR3 coding sequence is TGCAGTGCTAGACCCGTGGACAGGGAGGGCACAGATACGCAGTATTTT. Translated, it gives CSARPVDREGTDTQYF.

CDR3 nucleotide sequence: TGTGCCAGCAGCCTTGGGACGGTCTCCTACGAGCAGTACTTC. Amino acids: CASSLGTVSYEQYF. The chain is built from TRBV3-1 and TRBJ2-7, with D possibly being TRBD1 or TRBD2 (5 bases each). The CDR3 has 14 amino acids. Germline CDR1 is LGHDT and CDR2 is YNNKEL (reference sequence). V shed 4 bases and J shed 0 bases, with 10 bases lying between them.

The gene calls are TRBV6-5 and TRBJ1-2; TRBD1 agrees at 11 bases. The junction had 0 bases not matched to a gene; V was cut back by 4 bases and J by 2 bases. Germline V gives CDR1 MNHEY, CDR2 SVGAGI. The CDR3 sequence is 14 residues long. The CDR3 is CASSWTGGNYGYTF. CDR3 DNA: TGTGCCAGCAGTTGGACAGGGGGCAACTATGGCTACACCTTC.

This clonotype was counted only a few times. The genes are TRBV6-2 or TRBV6-3 and TRBJ2-1, with TRBD1 identical over 7 bases. The CDR3 is made up of 14 amino acids. V lost 7 bases, J lost 1 base, and 4 bases stayed unmatched. The germline gives CDR1 MNHEY, CDR2 SVGEGT. CDR3 residues: CASTQGQSYNEQFF. Written as DNA, the CDR3 is TGTGCCAGCACCCAGGGACAGTCCTACAATGAGCAGTTCTTC.

The rearrangement uses TRBV6-2 or TRBV6-3 and TRBJ2-5, with 8 bases aligning to TRBD1. This CDR3 comprises 15 residues. Germline CDR1 MNHEY, CDR2 SVGEGT. The V and J ends lost 2 bases and 4 bases, in that order; junction bases with no gene match: 6. The CDR3 loop reads CASSYTWTGRETQYF. The CDR3 coding sequence is TGTGCCAGCAGTTACACCTGGACAGGGCGAGAGACCCAGTACTTC.

The chain joins TRBV2 to TRBJ2-7, with D possibly being TRBD2 (5 bases). Looked up from germline, CDR1 is SNHLY and CDR2 is FYNNEI. The CDR3 is 12 amino acids. V lost 7 bases and J lost 0, with 7 bases in between. The CDR3 bases are TGTGCCAGCAATCGGGGCTCCTACGAGCAGTACTTC. This codes for CASNRGSYEQYF.

This clonotype was recorded only once. J is TRBJ2-1 and V is TRBV5-6, with 12 bases that match TRBD2. J lost 6 bases, V lost 4 bases, and 14 bases had no gene match. Germline V gene sequence: CDR1 SGHDT, CDR2 YYEEEE. The CDR3 is made up of 18 amino acids. The CDR3, as DNA: TGTGCCAGCAGCACCAAAAGGACTAGCGGGGCCGGGGGCAATGAGCAGTTCTTC. It yields the protein CASSTKRTSGAGGNEQFF.

A few counts support this clonotype. The V and J genes are TRBV12-5 and TRBJ2-5; 11 bases match TRBD2. Germline V gene sequence: CDR1 LGHNT, CDR2 FRNRAP. Germline trimming cut 5 bases from V and 3 bases from J; bases unmatched to any gene: 5. The CDR3 is 15 amino acids. The CDR3 here is CASGPGLAEKETQYF. The CDR3 DNA is TGTGCTAGTGGTCCGGGACTAGCGGAAAAAGAGACCCAGTACTTC.

The chain combines TRBV4-1 with TRBJ1-2; D is possibly TRBD1 (5 bases). Trimming pared 4 bases from V and 7 bases from J, leaving 19 bases between. The CDR3 is 15 amino acids. CDR1 MGHRA and CDR2 YSYEKL come from the germline V gene. CDR3 sequence (DNA): TGCGCCAGCAGCCTTACCTTGCTGGGGGTCTTTGGCTACACCTTC. As protein: CASSLTLLGVFGYTF.

The chain employs TRBV6-5 and TRBJ1-2; unclear D gene. The CDR3 covers 15 residues. V lost 0 bases to trimming and J lost 8 bases, with 16 bases between them. Germline V gives CDR1 MNHEY, CDR2 SVGAGI. CDR3 bases: TGTGCCAGCAGTTACTCGGACCCGCGAGCGTACGGCTACACCTTC. This translates into CASSYSDPRAYGYTF.

The chain employs TRBV24-1 and TRBJ1-1; D remains ambiguous. CDR3 length: 15 residues. Germline CDR1 and CDR2: KGHDR and SFDVKD. The germline V and J ends were trimmed by 3 bases and 1 base, with 11 bases remaining between them. In nucleotides, the CDR3 is TGTGCCACCAGTGATGTGCAATCGGGGAACACTGAAGCTTTCTTT. Translating it yields CATSDVQSGNTEAFF.

This clonotype was found a few times. This chain links TRBV15 with TRBJ2-1, with TRBD2 matching 8 bases. Looked up from germline, CDR1 is LNHNV and CDR2 is YYDKDF (reference sequence). CDR3 length equals 14 residues. V lost 1 base, J lost 4 bases, and 0 bases stayed unmatched. The CDR3 nucleotides read TGTGCCACCAGCAGAGGCGGGGGGTACAATGAGCAGTTCTTC. This codes for CATSRGGGYNEQFF.

This clonotype was counted only a few times. The chain has TRBV12-5 and TRBJ2-1, with 7 bases aligning to TRBD2. The J call may be incorrect, as the DNA end agrees better with TRBJ2-7. The CDR3 contains 14 residues. From germline, CDR1 is LGHNT and CDR2 FRNRAP. The CDR3 sequence: CASGGEGIYNEQYF. The CDR3 nucleotides are TGTGCTAGTGGGGGGGAGGGTATCTACAATGAGCAGTACTTC.

V is TRBV29-1 and J is TRBJ1-2, with TRBD1 matching over 8 bases. The germline V gene has CDR1 SQVTM and CDR2 ANQGSEA. The trim removed 6 bases at V and 4 bases at J, leaving 13 bases unmatched. The CDR3 extends over 15 amino acids. This CDR3 is CSVPAQGGAGYGYTF. CDR3 bases: TGCAGCGTCCCTGCACAGGGGGGGGCTGGCTATGGCTACACCTTC.

The chain is built from TRBV24-1 and TRBJ2-5, with D perhaps matching TRBD1 or TRBD2 (5 bases each). This CDR3 spans 12 amino acids. V lost 7 bases, J lost 11 bases, and 16 bases lay in between. Germline assignment: CDR1 KGHDR and CDR2 SFDVKD. The CDR3 protein is CATSPRGNEQYF. In nucleotides, the CDR3 is TGTGCCACCAGCCCCCGGGGCAATGAGCAGTACTTC.

This sequence joins TRBV10-3 and TRBJ1-2, with 11 bases fitting TRBD1. Germline-derived CDR1 and CDR2 are ENHRY and SYGVKD. The CDR3 runs 17 residues. J gave up 2 bases and V 10 bases, and 15 bases lay outside the gene matches. Written as DNA, the CDR3 is TGTGCCAGCAGGACAGGGGGCTCTACTATTGTAAACTATGGCTACACCTTC. This translates into CASRTGGSTIVNYGYTF.

A few counts support this clonotype. The rearrangement links TRBV29-1 to TRBJ2-5, with D maybe TRBD1 (6 bases). The CDR3 sequence is 11 residues long. The V gene lost 6 bases and the J gene lost 5 bases, with 10 bases spanning the gap. The germline V gene encodes CDR1 SQVTM and CDR2 ANQGSEA. The CDR3 reads CSVQGQETQYF. The CDR3 DNA follows: TGCAGCGTCCAGGGGCAGGAGACCCAGTACTTC.